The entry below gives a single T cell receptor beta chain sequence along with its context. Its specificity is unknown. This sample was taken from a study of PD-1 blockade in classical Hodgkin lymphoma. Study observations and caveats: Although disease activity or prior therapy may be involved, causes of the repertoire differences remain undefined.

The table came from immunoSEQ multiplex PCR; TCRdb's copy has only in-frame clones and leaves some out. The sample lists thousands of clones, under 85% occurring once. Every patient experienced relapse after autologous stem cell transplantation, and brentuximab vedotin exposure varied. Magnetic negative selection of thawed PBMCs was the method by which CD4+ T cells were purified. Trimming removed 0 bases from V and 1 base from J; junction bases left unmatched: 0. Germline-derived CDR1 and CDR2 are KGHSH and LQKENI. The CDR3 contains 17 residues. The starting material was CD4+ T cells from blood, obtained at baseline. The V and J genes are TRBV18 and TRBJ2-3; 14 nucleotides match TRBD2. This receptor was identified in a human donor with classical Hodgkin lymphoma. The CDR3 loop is CASSPPGLAGGTDTQYF. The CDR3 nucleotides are TGTGCCAGCTCACCACCGGGACTAGCGGGGGGCACAGATACGCAGTATTTT.